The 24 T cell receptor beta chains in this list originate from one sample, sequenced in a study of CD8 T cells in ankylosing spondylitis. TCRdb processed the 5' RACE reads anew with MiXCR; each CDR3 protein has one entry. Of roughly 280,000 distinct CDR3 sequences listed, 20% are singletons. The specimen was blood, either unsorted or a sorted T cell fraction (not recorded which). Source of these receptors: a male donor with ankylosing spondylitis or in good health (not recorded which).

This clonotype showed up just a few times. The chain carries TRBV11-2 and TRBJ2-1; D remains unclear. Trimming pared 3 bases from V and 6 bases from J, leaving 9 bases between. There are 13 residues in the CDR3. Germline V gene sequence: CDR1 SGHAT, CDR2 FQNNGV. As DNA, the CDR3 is TGTGCCAGCAGCTTGCAGTTTTCCAATGAGCAGTTCTTC. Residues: CASSLQFSNEQFF.

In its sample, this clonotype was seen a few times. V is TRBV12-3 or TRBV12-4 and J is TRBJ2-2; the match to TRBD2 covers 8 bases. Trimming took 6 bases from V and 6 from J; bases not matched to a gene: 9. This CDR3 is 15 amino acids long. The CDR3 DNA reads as TGTGCCAGCAGCCATAGCGGGATAGAAGCCGGGGAGCTGTTTTTT. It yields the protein CASSHSGIEAGELFF.

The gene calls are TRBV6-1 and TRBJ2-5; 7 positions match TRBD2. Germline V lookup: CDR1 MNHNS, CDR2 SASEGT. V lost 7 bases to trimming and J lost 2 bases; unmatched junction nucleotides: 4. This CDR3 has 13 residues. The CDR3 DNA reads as TGTGCCAGCATTCTGCGGGAGCAAGAGACCCAGTACTTC. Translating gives CASILREQETQYF.

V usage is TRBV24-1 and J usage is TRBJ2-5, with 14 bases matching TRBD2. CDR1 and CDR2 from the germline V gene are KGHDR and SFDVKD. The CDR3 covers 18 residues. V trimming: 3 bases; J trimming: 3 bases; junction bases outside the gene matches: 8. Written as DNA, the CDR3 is TGTGCCACCAGTGATCCAGAACCGGGACTAGCGGGAGAAGAGACCCAGTACTTC. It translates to CATSDPEPGLAGEETQYF.

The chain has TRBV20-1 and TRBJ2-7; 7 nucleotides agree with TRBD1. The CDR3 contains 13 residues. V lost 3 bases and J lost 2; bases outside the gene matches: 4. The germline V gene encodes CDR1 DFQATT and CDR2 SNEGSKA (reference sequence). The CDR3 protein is CSARDRTTYEQYV. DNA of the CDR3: TGCAGTGCTAGGGACAGGACCACCTACGAGCAGTACGTC.

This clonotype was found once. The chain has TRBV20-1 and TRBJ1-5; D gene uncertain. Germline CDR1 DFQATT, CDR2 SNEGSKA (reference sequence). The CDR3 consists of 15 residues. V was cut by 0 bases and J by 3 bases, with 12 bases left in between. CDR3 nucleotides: TGCAGTGCTAGAGATTGGGAGGGAGACAATCAGCCCCAGCATTTT. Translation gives CSARDWEGDNQPQHF.

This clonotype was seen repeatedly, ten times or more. The CDR3 here is CASSAARSYQETQYF. CDR3 DNA sequence: TGCGCCAGCAGCGCAGCCCGCTCGTACCAAGAGACCCAGTACTTC. The chain links TRBV5-1 to TRBJ2-5, with D hard to call. Deletions cut 4 bases from V and 0 bases from J, with 13 bases between. Germline CDR1 is SGHRS and CDR2 is YFSETQ. CDR3 length: 15 residues. Supplemented by reference TRBV5-1 and TRBJ2-5, the full variable domain reads KAGVTQTPRYLIKTRGQQVTLSCSPISGHRSVSWYQQTPGQGLQFLFEYFSETQRNKGNFPGRFSGRQFSNSRSEMNVSTLELGDSALYLCASSAARSYQETQYFGPGTRLLVL.

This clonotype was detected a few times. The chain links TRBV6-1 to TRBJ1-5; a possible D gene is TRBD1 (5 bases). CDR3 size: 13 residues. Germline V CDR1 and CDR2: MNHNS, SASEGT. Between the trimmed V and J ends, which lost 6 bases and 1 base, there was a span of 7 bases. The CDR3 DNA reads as TGTGCCAGCAGAAGGGACAGCAATCAGCCCCAGCATTTT. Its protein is CASRRDSNQPQHF.

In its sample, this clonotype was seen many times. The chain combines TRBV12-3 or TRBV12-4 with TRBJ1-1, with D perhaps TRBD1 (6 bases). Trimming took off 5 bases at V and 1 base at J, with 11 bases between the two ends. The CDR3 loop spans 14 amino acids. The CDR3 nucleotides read TGTGCCAGCAGTCCTACAGGGACGAACACTGAAGCTTTCTTT. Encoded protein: CASSPTGTNTEAFF.

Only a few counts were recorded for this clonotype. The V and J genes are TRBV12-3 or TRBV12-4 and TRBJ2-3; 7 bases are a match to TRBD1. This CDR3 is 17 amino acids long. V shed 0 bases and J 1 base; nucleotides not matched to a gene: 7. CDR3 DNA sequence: TGTGCCAGCAGTTTAGCCATGACCGGGACAGGCACAGATACGCAGTATTTT. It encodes CASSLAMTGTGTDTQYF.

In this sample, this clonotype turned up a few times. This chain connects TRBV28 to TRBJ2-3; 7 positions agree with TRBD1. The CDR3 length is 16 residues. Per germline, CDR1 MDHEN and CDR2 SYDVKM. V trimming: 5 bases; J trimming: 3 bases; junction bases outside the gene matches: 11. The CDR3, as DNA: TGTGCCAGCAGTCTCCGGGGTGACAGGGCAACAGATACGCAGTATTTT. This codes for CASSLRGDRATDTQYF. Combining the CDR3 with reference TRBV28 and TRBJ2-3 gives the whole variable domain DVKVTQSSRYLVKRTGEKVFLECVQDMDHENMFWYRQDPGLGLRLIYFSYDVKMKEKGDIPEGYSVSREKKERFSLILESASTNQTSMYLCASSLRGDRATDTQYFGPGTRLTVL.

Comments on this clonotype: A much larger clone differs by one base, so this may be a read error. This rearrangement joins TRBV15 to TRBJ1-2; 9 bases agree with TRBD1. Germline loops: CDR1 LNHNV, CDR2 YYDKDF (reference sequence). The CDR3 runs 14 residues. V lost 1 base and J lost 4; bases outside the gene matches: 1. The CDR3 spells CATSRGGQGYGYTF. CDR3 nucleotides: TGTGCCACCAGCAGAGGGGGACAGGGCTATGGCTACACCTTC.

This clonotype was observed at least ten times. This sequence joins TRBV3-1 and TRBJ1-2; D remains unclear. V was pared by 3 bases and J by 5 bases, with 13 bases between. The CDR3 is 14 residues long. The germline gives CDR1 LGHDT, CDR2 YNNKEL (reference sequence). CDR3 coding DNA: TGTGCCAGCAGCCACCGAAACGTCGGGTATGGCTACACCTTC. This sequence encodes CASSHRNVGYGYTF.

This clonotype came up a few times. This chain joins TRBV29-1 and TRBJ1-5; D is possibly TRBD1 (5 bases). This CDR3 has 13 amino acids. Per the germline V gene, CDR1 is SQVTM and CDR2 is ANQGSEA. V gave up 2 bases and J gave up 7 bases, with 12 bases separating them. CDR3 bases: TGCAGCGTTGAATCAGGGCCTGGGCAGCCCCAGCATTTT. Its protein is CSVESGPGQPQHF.

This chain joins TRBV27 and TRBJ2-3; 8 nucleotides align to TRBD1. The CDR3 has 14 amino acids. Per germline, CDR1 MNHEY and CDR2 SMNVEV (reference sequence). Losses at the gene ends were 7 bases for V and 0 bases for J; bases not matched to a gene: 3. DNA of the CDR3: TGTGCCAGCAAGCAGGGGGCTAGCACAGATACGCAGTATTTT. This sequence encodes CASKQGASTDTQYF.

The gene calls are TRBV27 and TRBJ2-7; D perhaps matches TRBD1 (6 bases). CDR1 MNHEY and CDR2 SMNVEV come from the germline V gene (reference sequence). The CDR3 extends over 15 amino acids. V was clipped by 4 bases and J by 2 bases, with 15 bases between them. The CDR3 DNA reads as TGTGCCAGCAGTTGGACAGCCCAGAGCCCCTACGAGCAGTACGTC. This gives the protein CASSWTAQSPYEQYV.

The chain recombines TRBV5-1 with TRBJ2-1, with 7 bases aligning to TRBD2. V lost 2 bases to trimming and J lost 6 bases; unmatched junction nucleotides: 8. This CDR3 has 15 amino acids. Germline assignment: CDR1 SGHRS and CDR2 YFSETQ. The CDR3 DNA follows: TGCGCCAGCAGCTTCGGAGCGGGAATTGCCAATGAGCAGTTCTTC. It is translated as CASSFGAGIANEQFF. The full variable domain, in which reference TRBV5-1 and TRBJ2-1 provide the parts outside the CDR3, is KAGVTQTPRYLIKTRGQQVTLSCSPISGHRSVSWYQQTPGQGLQFLFEYFSETQRNKGNFPGRFSGRQFSNSRSEMNVSTLELGDSALYLCASSFGAGIANEQFFGPGTRLTVL.

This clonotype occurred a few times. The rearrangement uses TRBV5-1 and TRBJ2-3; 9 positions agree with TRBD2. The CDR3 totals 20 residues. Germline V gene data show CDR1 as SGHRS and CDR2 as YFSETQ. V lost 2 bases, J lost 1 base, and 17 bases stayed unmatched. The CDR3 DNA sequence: TGCGCCAGCAGCTTCCCAAACTTCACAAAAGCGGGGGGACGCACAGATACGCAGTATTTT. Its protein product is CASSFPNFTKAGGRTDTQYF. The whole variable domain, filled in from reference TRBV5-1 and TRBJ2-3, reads KAGVTQTPRYLIKTRGQQVTLSCSPISGHRSVSWYQQTPGQGLQFLFEYFSETQRNKGNFPGRFSGRQFSNSRSEMNVSTLELGDSALYLCASSFPNFTKAGGRTDTQYFGPGTRLTVL.

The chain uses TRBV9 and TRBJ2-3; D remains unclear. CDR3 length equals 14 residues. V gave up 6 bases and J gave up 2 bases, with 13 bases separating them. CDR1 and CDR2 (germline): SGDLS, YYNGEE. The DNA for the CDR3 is TGTGCCAGCAAGGAGAACCCTTCCACAGATACGCAGTATTTT. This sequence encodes CASKENPSTDTQYF.

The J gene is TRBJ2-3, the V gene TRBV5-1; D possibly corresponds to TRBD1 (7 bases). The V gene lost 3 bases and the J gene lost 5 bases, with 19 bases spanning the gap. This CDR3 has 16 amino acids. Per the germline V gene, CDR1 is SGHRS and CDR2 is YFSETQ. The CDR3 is CASSWDSFGGGDTQYF. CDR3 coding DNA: TGCGCCAGCAGCTGGGACAGCTTCGGAGGGGGAGATACGCAGTATTTT. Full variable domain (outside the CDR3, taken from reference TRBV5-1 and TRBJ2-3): KAGVTQTPRYLIKTRGQQVTLSCSPISGHRSVSWYQQTPGQGLQFLFEYFSETQRNKGNFPGRFSGRQFSNSRSEMNVSTLELGDSALYLCASSWDSFGGGDTQYFGPGTRLTVL.

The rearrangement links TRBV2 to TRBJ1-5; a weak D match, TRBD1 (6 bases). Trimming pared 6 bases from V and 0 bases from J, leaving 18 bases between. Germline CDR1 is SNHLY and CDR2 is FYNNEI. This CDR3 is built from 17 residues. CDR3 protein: CASRELQGPYSNQPQHF. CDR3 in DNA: TGTGCCAGCAGGGAATTACAGGGTCCATATAGCAATCAGCCCCAGCATTTT.

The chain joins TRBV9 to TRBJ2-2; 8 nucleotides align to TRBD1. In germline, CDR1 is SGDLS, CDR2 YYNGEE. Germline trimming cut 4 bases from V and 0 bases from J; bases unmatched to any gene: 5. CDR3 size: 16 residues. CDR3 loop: CASSSRTGTNTGELFF. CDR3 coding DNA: TGTGCCAGCAGCTCCAGGACAGGGACGAACACCGGGGAGCTGTTTTTT. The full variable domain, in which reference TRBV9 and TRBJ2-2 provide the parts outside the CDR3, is DSGVTQTPKHLITATGQRVTLRCSPRSGDLSVYWYQQSLDQGLQFLIQYYNGEERAKGNILERFSAQQFPDLHSELNLSSLELGDSALYFCASSSRTGTNTGELFFGEGSRLTVL.

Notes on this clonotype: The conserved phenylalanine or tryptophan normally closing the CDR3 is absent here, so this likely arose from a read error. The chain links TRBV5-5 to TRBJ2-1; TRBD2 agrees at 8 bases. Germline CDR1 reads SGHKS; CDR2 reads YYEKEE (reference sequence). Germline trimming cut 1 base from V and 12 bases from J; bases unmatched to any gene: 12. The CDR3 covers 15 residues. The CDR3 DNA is TGTGCCAGCAGCTTGACCGAGCGGGGGCTCGGAGTGCAGTTCCTC. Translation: CASSLTERGLGVQFL.

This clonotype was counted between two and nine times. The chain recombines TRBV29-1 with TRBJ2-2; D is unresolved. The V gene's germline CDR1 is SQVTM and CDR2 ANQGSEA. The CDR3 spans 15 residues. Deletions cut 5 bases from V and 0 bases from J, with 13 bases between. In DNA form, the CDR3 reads TGCAGCGTTTTCGCAGGCCAGCCGAACACCGGGGAGCTGTTTTTT. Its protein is CSVFAGQPNTGELFF.